A single sample is the source of the 5 T cell receptor beta chains below, sequenced in a study of early T cells in non-severe SARS-CoV-2 infection. TCRdb reprocessed the 5' RACE reads with MiXCR, giving one entry per CDR3 protein. This table has under 60,000 distinct CDR3 sequences, roughly 9.4% appearing once. Material: whole blood, obtained at baseline. These receptors all stem from an adult who was a healthcare worker with PCR-confirmed SARS-CoV-2 infection or an uninfected control (not recorded which).

This clonotype has just a few counts. This CDR3 is CASSGQGATEAFF. Here the CDR3 DNA reads TGCGCCAGCAGTGGACAGGGGGCTACTGAAGCTTTCTTT. The rearrangement joins TRBV10-2 to TRBJ1-1, with 10 positions matching TRBD1. Unmatched junction bases numbered 1, after V lost 4 bases and J lost 5 bases. The CDR3 has 13 amino acids. Germline CDR1 WSHSY, CDR2 SAAADI.

Only a few counts were recorded for this clonotype. The chain recombines TRBV2 with TRBJ1-1; D is uncertain. Germline loops: CDR1 SNHLY, CDR2 FYNNEI. V lost 8 bases and J lost 6, with 10 bases in between. This CDR3 spans 11 amino acids. In DNA form, the CDR3 reads TGTGCCAGCTACGGGCCCCCTGAAGCTTTCTTT. Protein: CASYGPPEAFF.

This clonotype was detected ten times or more. The chain combines TRBV6-5 with TRBJ1-1; tentative D call: TRBD1 (6 bases). CDR3 size: 16 residues. From germline, CDR1 is MNHEY and CDR2 SVGAGI. Trimming took off 2 bases at V and 0 bases at J, with 13 bases between the two ends. In DNA form, the CDR3 reads TGTGCCAGCAGTTACGGCGTTGGGGGCCTGAACACTGAAGCTTTCTTT. It yields the protein CASSYGVGGLNTEAFF.

This clonotype has at least ten counts. The chain couples TRBV20-1 to TRBJ1-1; TRBD1 might be the D (6 bases). The CDR3 is made up of 16 amino acids. The germline gives CDR1 DFQATT, CDR2 SNEGSKA (reference sequence). Deletions cut 1 base from V and 1 base from J, with 16 bases between. The DNA of the CDR3 is TGCAGTGCTAGAGTGGCAGGGGATCGGAGGAACACTGAAGCTTTCTTT. Encoded protein: CSARVAGDRRNTEAFF.

This clonotype was counted only a few times. The chain combines TRBV5-1 with TRBJ2-1; 14 bases are shared with TRBD2. CDR3 size: 16 residues. Germline V gene lookup returns CDR1 SGHRS and CDR2 YFSETQ. Trimming removed 4 bases from V and 10 bases from J; junction bases left unmatched: 10. The CDR3 sequence: CASSDRPGLAGVEQFF. The CDR3 DNA follows: TGCGCCAGCAGCGACAGGCCGGGACTAGCGGGGGTAGAGCAGTTCTTC.